Listed below are T cell receptor beta chains from one sample, sequenced in a study of human T cells and chemical hapten exposure. TCRdb called the RACE reads again in MiXCR, with one record for every CDR3 protein. The data contain just under 60,000 distinct CDR3 sequences, roughly an eighth of them seen just once; the ten biggest clones take up about 2.4%. The input for sequencing was whole blood, taken in connection with sensitization to the hapten diphenylcyclopropenone (DPC). The receptors come from a young man with alopecia areata. Some clones in this sample may be carry-over from other donors' samples. Each CDR3 is given with its conserved first and last residue. D genes are given only for firm matches. Rows may omit the clone size; those that give it use once, few, many or a size class.

size: few; D: -; J: TRBJ1-1; V: TRBV6-5; DNA: TGTGCCAGCAGTTACTGGAAGAACACTGAAGCTTTCTTT; CDR3: CASSYWKNTEAFF
size: many; D: -; J: TRBJ2-3; V: TRBV6-5; DNA: TGTGCCAGCAGTAAACCGGGTCTGGGGCAGGATACGCAGTATTTT; CDR3: CASSKPGLGQDTQYF
size: many; D: -; J: TRBJ2-7; V: TRBV6-2/TRBV6-3; DNA: TGTGCCAGCAACCCCCGGGACGTCACCTACGAGCAGTACTTC; CDR3: CASNPRDVTYEQYF
size: -; D: TRBD1; J: TRBJ1-2; V: TRBV6-5; DNA: TGTGCCAGCAGTTACTCCCACAGGGGTACTAACTATGGCTACACCTTC; CDR3: CASSYSHRGTNYGYTF
size: -; D: -; J: TRBJ2-1; V: TRBV3-1; DNA: TGTGCCAGCAGCCAAGATCAGGCTTACAATGAGCAGTTCTTC; CDR3: CASSQDQAYNEQFF
size: -; D: -; J: TRBJ2-7; V: TRBV21-1; DNA: TGTGCCAGCAAAAGCCAAGGCAAGCCCTACGAGCAGTACTTC; CDR3: CASKSQGKPYEQYF
size: many; D: -; J: TRBJ2-1; V: TRBV7-7; DNA: TGTGCTAGCAGCTTAGTGGTGGCCGACCAGAGGAGTCCCTACAATGAGCAGTTCTTC; CDR3: CASSLVVADQRSPYNEQFF
size: -; D: -; J: TRBJ2-7; V: TRBV12-3/TRBV12-4; DNA: TGTGCCAGCGGGCCGGGAAGCTCCTACGAGCAGTACTTC; CDR3: CASGPGSSYEQYF
size: many; D: TRBD2; J: TRBJ2-2; V: TRBV12-3/TRBV12-4; DNA: TGTGCCAGCAGTTTCTCTAGCGGCCACACCGGGGAGCTGTTTTTT; CDR3: CASSFSSGHTGELFF
size: few; D: -; J: TRBJ2-1; V: TRBV5-1; DNA: TGCGCCAGCAGCTTGGTCTCGGTTACTTACAATGAGCAGTTCTTC; CDR3: CASSLVSVTYNEQFF
size: many; D: TRBD2; J: TRBJ2-5; V: TRBV20-1; DNA: TGCAGTGCTAGAGGTGACGGGACTAGCGGGGGGCCGACCCCAGAGACCCAGTACTTC; CDR3: CSARGDGTSGGPTPETQYF
size: few; D: -; J: TRBJ2-3; V: TRBV29-1; DNA: TGCAGCGTGGCCCAGGGTACAGATACGCAGTATTTT; CDR3: CSVAQGTDTQYF
size: -; D: TRBD2; J: TRBJ2-3; V: TRBV7-2; DNA: TGTGCCAGCAGCGGCAGCGGGGGGGCCGCAGATACGCAGTATTTT; CDR3: CASSGSGGAADTQYF
size: -; D: -; J: TRBJ1-1; V: TRBV27; DNA: TGTGCCAGCAGTTCCAGGAGACAGGAGGTGAGCACTGAAGCTTTCTTT; CDR3: CASSSRRQEVSTEAFF
size: few; D: TRBD1; J: TRBJ2-3; V: TRBV4-3; DNA: TGCGCCAGCAGCCAAGAAGCCCCAGGGGGTTCTAGCACAGATACGCAGTATTTT; CDR3: CASSQEAPGGSSTDTQYF
size: many; D: -; J: TRBJ2-1; V: TRBV6-1; DNA: TGTGCCAGCAGTGAAAATGGCGGGGGCCACAATGAGCAGTTCTTC; CDR3: CASSENGGGHNEQFF
size: -; D: -; J: TRBJ2-1; V: TRBV7-3; DNA: TGTGCCAGCAGCTTAGGCGGGGCCACCTACAATGAGCAGTTCTTC; CDR3: CASSLGGATYNEQFF
size: many; D: TRBD1; J: TRBJ2-3; V: TRBV6-5; DNA: TGTGCCAGCAGTCCCAGGGGGCTGGTGGATACGCAGTATTTT; CDR3: CASSPRGLVDTQYF
size: many; D: TRBD2; J: TRBJ2-7; V: TRBV27; DNA: TGTGCCTCTCGGCGGGCGGGGGCCTACGAGCAGTACTTC; CDR3: CASRRAGAYEQYF
size: few; D: TRBD1; J: TRBJ2-1; V: TRBV6-6; DNA: TGTGCCAGCAGTTACGACAGGGGCCCCTTCCCAAGCGATGAGCAGTTCTTC; CDR3: CASSYDRGPFPSDEQFF
size: -; D: -; J: TRBJ1-1; V: TRBV20-1; DNA: TGCAGTGCGGGTTCGGGAAGGAAGGGGAACACTGAAGCTTTCTTT; CDR3: CSAGSGRKGNTEAFF
size: few; D: -; J: TRBJ2-1; V: TRBV18; DNA: TGTGCCAGCTCACAGGCTCCGGGCCGCGTTGAGCAGTTCTTC; CDR3: CASSQAPGRVEQFF
size: -; D: TRBD2; J: TRBJ2-7; V: TRBV29-1; DNA: TGCAGCGCCGCGGGTAGCGGGGGCTCCGAGCAGTACTTC; CDR3: CSAAGSGGSEQYF
size: -; D: -; J: TRBJ1-2; V: TRBV7-9; DNA: TGTGCCAGCAGTCCGACAGGCCAATGGTATGGCTACACCTTC; CDR3: CASSPTGQWYGYTF
size: -; D: TRBD1; J: TRBJ1-1; V: TRBV10-3; DNA: TGTGCCATCAGGGGGACAGTCGACACTGAAGCTTTCTTT; CDR3: CAIRGTVDTEAFF
size: few; D: TRBD1; J: TRBJ1-1; V: TRBV12-3/TRBV12-4; DNA: TGTGCCAGCAGTTTTCAGGGGGCGAACACTGAAGCTTTCTTT; CDR3: CASSFQGANTEAFF
size: many; D: -; J: TRBJ2-7; V: TRBV12-3/TRBV12-4; DNA: TGTGCCAGCAGTTCCCTCATGTGGGCGCAGTACTTC; CDR3: CASSSLMWAQYF
size: few; D: -; J: TRBJ1-1; V: TRBV29-1; DNA: TGCAGCGTTCATCCATGGGGTAGCACTGAAGCTTTCTTT; CDR3: CSVHPWGSTEAFF
size: many; D: -; J: TRBJ1-1; V: TRBV29-1; DNA: TGCAGCGTTGAAGATCGGGTAAACACTGAAGCTTTCTTT; CDR3: CSVEDRVNTEAFF
size: few; D: -; J: TRBJ2-7; V: TRBV27; DNA: TGTGCCAGCAGGCCTCTGGGCGGGGGCGCCTCCTACGAGCAGTACTTC; CDR3: CASRPLGGGASYEQYF
size: -; D: -; J: TRBJ1-1; V: TRBV29-1; DNA: TGCAGCGTCCTGGGGGGGCAGGGAACGACTGAAGCTTTCTTT; CDR3: CSVLGGQGTTEAFF
size: -; D: -; J: TRBJ2-5; V: TRBV28; DNA: TGTGCCAGCAGTCGCGGGACCCAGTACTTC; CDR3: CASSRGTQYF
size: many; D: TRBD2; J: TRBJ2-1; V: TRBV5-1; DNA: TGCGCCAGCAGCTTAGGCCGGACTAGCGGGGGCCCCAACAATGAGCAGTTCTTC; CDR3: CASSLGRTSGGPNNEQFF
size: many; D: TRBD1; J: TRBJ2-3; V: TRBV10-3; DNA: TGTGCCATTTCCATAAGGCAGGGGGTTTGGGCAGATACGCAGTATTTT; CDR3: CAISIRQGVWADTQYF
size: many; D: -; J: TRBJ1-4; V: TRBV10-3; DNA: TGTGCCATCAGTGGGACGGCGAGGGAAAAACTGTTTTTT; CDR3: CAISGTAREKLFF
size: once; D: -; J: TRBJ1-1; V: TRBV29-1; DNA: TGCAGCGTTCTGGAGAACACTGAAGCTTTCTTT; CDR3: CSVLENTEAFF
size: -; D: TRBD2; J: TRBJ2-3; V: TRBV9; DNA: TGTGCCAGCAGCGCCCCAACTAGCGGGCGTTCAACAGATACGCAGTATTTT; CDR3: CASSAPTSGRSTDTQYF
size: many; D: -; J: TRBJ2-6; V: TRBV2; DNA: TGTGCCAGCAGTGAAGCGGAAACAGGAAGGTACTACTCTGGGGCCAACGTCCTGACTTTC; CDR3: CASSEAETGRYYSGANVLTF
size: few; D: TRBD1; J: TRBJ1-6; V: TRBV12-3/TRBV12-4; DNA: TGTGCCAGCAGTCCCAGGGGGGATTCACCCCTCCACTTT; CDR3: CASSPRGDSPLHF
size: many; D: -; J: TRBJ1-1; V: TRBV29-1; DNA: TGCAGCGCCTTATCGGGGTCGAACACTGAAGCTTTCTTT; CDR3: CSALSGSNTEAFF
size: -; D: TRBD1; J: TRBJ2-3; V: TRBV12-3/TRBV12-4; DNA: TGTGCCAGCAGGCGACAGGGGCCAGATACGCAGTATTTT; CDR3: CASRRQGPDTQYF
size: many; D: -; J: TRBJ2-1; V: TRBV20-1; DNA: TGCAGTGCTAGAGATCTGCGGGACAGCTCCAACAATGAGCAGTTCTTC; CDR3: CSARDLRDSSNNEQFF
size: -; D: -; J: TRBJ1-1; V: TRBV29-1; DNA: TGCAGCGTTCACGGAGCGACTGAAGCTTTCTTT; CDR3: CSVHGATEAFF
size: few; D: -; J: TRBJ2-3; V: TRBV2; DNA: TGTGCCAGCAGTGTAAGCAGCTTTCAGGGTACCCGTTTGGATACGCAGTATTTT; CDR3: CASSVSSFQGTRLDTQYF